Each of the 19 T cell receptor beta chains below was sequenced from the same sample in a study of cytomegalovirus exposure and HLA in healthy donors. The primer mix had 60 Vbeta and 13 Jbeta primers. Produced via immunoSEQ multiplex PCR; TCRdb's table is partial and in-frame only. The sample has 85,000 to 100,000 clones, 55% to 75% seen once; the top ten hold approximately 3%. Material: PBMCs. These receptors were obtained from a man in his 60s in good health and CMV-seronegative.

This chain joins TRBV19 and TRBJ2-7, with D possibly matching TRBD1 (8 bases). Germline assignment: CDR1 LNHDA and CDR2 SQIVND (reference sequence). The CDR3 spans 15 residues. Trimming removed 5 bases at V and 4 bases at J, with 18 bases between. CDR3 amino acids: CASSSTGGDVYEQYF. The CDR3 DNA reads as TGTGCCAGTAGTTCCACAGGGGGGGATGTATACGAGCAGTACTTC.

The chain has TRBV5-1 and TRBJ2-4; a possible D gene is TRBD1 (6 bases). From germline, CDR1 is SGHRS and CDR2 YFSETQ. V lost 4 bases, J lost 0 bases, and 11 bases lay in between. This CDR3 region has 15 residues. CDR3 sequence: CASSPDSIAKNIQYF. CDR3 nucleotides: TGCGCCAGCAGCCCGGACAGTATAGCCAAAAACATTCAGTACTTC. The whole variable domain, filled in from reference TRBV5-1 and TRBJ2-4, reads KAGVTQTPRYLIKTRGQQVTLSCSPISGHRSVSWYQQTPGQGLQFLFEYFSETQRNKGNFPGRFSGRQFSNSRSEMNVSTLELGDSALYLCASSPDSIAKNIQYFGAGTRLSVL.

The chain has TRBV2 and TRBJ2-2; D unresolved. The CDR3 is made up of 14 amino acids. Deletions cut 9 bases from V and 1 base from J, with 12 bases between. CDR1 is SNHLY, CDR2 FYNNEI, per germline. The CDR3 region is CASVIPGNTGELFF. CDR3 in DNA: TGTGCCAGTGTTATTCCCGGGAACACCGGGGAGCTGTTTTTT.

This CDR3 reads CASSYSRGFYNSPLHF. In DNA form, the CDR3 reads TGTGCCAGCAGTTATTCCAGGGGTTTCTATAATTCACCCCTCCACTTT. The V call is TRBV6-5, the J call TRBJ1-6; D perhaps matches TRBD1 (6 bases). The CDR3 is 16 amino acids. Germline CDR1 and CDR2: MNHEY and SVGAGI. Trimming shortened V by 3 bases and J by 3 bases, and 12 bases separated the two germline ends.

Remarks on this clone: The junction and the germline gene differ at one end; a read error may be behind it. The CDR3 DNA sequence: TGTGCCAGCAGTGAATTCCTAGCGGGGACTACTTTTTCCTCCAATGAGCAGTTCTTC. Translation gives CASSEFLAGTTFSSNEQFF. The chain links TRBV6-1 to TRBJ2-1; 9 bases agree with TRBD2. This CDR3 contains 19 residues. CDR1 and CDR2 from the germline V gene are MNHNS and SASEGT.

V gene TRBV6-1 combines with J gene TRBJ1-4; 7 bases align to TRBD1. Germline V gene lookup returns CDR1 MNHNS and CDR2 SASEGT. CDR3 length: 16 amino acids. V lost 4 bases to trimming and J lost 5 bases; unmatched junction nucleotides: 10. This CDR3 reads CASSVDRRTSNEKLFF. The CDR3 DNA is TGTGCCAGCAGTGTGGACAGGAGAACAAGCAATGAAAAACTGTTTTTT.

For this clone: A junction end diverges from the germline sequence, so it may reflect a read error. Other DNA sequences in the same sample also yield this CDR3. The chain links TRBV5-5 to TRBJ1-1, with 9 bases that match TRBD1. Germline lookup yields CDR1 SGHKS and CDR2 YYEKEE (reference sequence). The length of the CDR3 is 14 residues. Here the CDR3 DNA reads TGTGCCAGCAGACCCGGGACAGGGTTGACTGAAGCCTTCTTT. It codes for CASRPGTGLTEAFF.

The gene calls are TRBV15 and TRBJ1-5; D call uncertain. CDR3 size: 13 residues. Trimming left V 2 bases short and J 4 bases short, with 6 bases between. CDR1 and CDR2 (germline): LNHNV, YYDKDF (reference sequence). In DNA, the CDR3 is TGTGCCACCAGCAGACAGGCGAATCAGCCCCAGCATTTT. Amino acid sequence: CATSRQANQPQHF.

In its sample, this clone is medium-sized. In DNA, the CDR3 is TGTGCCAGCGCCCCCGGACTTCGGGGCACTGAAGCTTTCTTT. This sequence encodes CASAPGLRGTEAFF. The chain joins TRBV13 to TRBJ1-1, with unresolved D. The germline CDR1 and CDR2 sequences are PRHDT and FYEKMQ (reference sequence). The CDR3 has 14 residues. Trimming removed 8 bases from V and 4 bases from J, with 17 bases in between.

V and J are TRBV2 and TRBJ2-7; a possible D gene is TRBD2 (6 bases). This CDR3 has 13 amino acids. CDR1 and CDR2 from the germline V gene are SNHLY and FYNNEI. Trimming cost V 6 bases and J 6 bases, with 15 bases left between them. The CDR3 spells CASRRESSGEQYF. In DNA form, the CDR3 reads TGTGCCAGCAGACGGGAGAGCTCGGGCGAGCAGTACTTC.

The chain uses TRBV7-9 and TRBJ1-1, with D uncertain. With 0 bases removed from V and 4 bases from J, the gap between germline ends came to 9 bases. CDR1 is SEHNR, CDR2 FQNEAQ, per germline (reference sequence). The CDR3 is 14 amino acids. The CDR3 loop reads CASSLASMSTEAFF. CDR3 DNA sequence: TGTGCCAGCAGCTTAGCCTCGATGAGCACTGAAGCTTTCTTT.

The J gene is TRBJ2-7, the V gene TRBV28, with 9 bases aligning to TRBD1. Germline-derived CDR1 and CDR2 are MDHEN and SYDVKM. J was trimmed by 0 bases and V by 6 bases; bases with no gene match: 6. This CDR3 region has 15 residues. CDR3 nucleotide sequence: TGTGCCAGCAGCCCCGGGACAGGGAACTCCTACGAGCAGTACTTC. Its translation is CASSPGTGNSYEQYF.

This clone was observed a single time. The V and J genes are TRBV6-6 and TRBJ2-5; weak D call: TRBD2 (5 bases). This CDR3 spans 12 amino acids. The germline V gene encodes CDR1 MNHNY and CDR2 SVGAGI (reference sequence). Trimming removed 2 bases from V and 5 bases from J, with 6 bases in between. CDR3 sequence: CASSYRGETQYF. As DNA, the CDR3 is TGTGCCAGCAGTTACAGAGGGGAGACCCAGTACTTC.

This chain links TRBV7-3 with TRBJ1-1, with D perhaps matching TRBD1 (6 bases). There are 16 residues in the CDR3. Trimming pared 5 bases from V and 0 bases from J, leaving 16 bases between. Germline CDR1 reads SGHTA; CDR2 reads FQGTGA. The CDR3 DNA reads as TGTGCCAGCAGCCCAACAGGGTCCGCCATGAACACTGAAGCTTTCTTT. Protein: CASSPTGSAMNTEAFF. Drawing the rest from reference TRBV7-3 and TRBJ1-1, the complete variable domain is GAGVSQTPSNKVTEKGKYVELRCDPISGHTALYWYRQSLGQGPEFLIYFQGTGAADDSGLPNDRFFAVRPEGSVSTLKIQRTERGDSAVYLCASSPTGSAMNTEAFFGQGTRLTVV.

This clone occurred once. This rearrangement joins TRBV5-1 to TRBJ2-5, with TRBD1 identical over 8 bases. Germline trimming cut 0 bases from V and 4 bases from J; bases unmatched to any gene: 8. CDR3 length: 16 residues. Germline-derived CDR1 and CDR2 are SGHRS and YFSETQ. The CDR3 loop reads CASSLGDRPLRETQYF. CDR3 sequence (DNA): TGCGCCAGCAGCTTGGGGGACAGGCCGCTTCGAGAGACCCAGTACTTC.

The chain carries TRBV30 and TRBJ2-7; 10 positions match TRBD1. The CDR3 contains 12 residues. From germline, CDR1 is GTSNPN and CDR2 SVGIG (reference sequence). V shed 5 bases, J shed 6 bases, and the junction held 4 bases outside the gene matches. The CDR3: CAWDGQGGEQYF. CDR3 coding DNA: TGTGCCTGGGACGGACAGGGGGGCGAGCAGTACTTC.

The chain has TRBV19 and TRBJ2-1; 7 bases map to TRBD2. From germline, CDR1 is LNHDA and CDR2 SQIVND (reference sequence). V shed 1 base and J 5 bases; nucleotides not matched to a gene: 5. This CDR3 contains 15 residues. The CDR3 sequence: CASSIATLADNEQFF. DNA for the CDR3: TGTGCCAGTAGTATAGCTACCCTAGCGGACAATGAGCAGTTCTTC.

This rearrangement joins TRBV2 to TRBJ1-2; 8 bases map to TRBD1. In germline, CDR1 is SNHLY, CDR2 FYNNEI. The CDR3 has 13 residues. After removal of 7 bases from V and 4 bases from J, the junction contained 5 bases not matched to a gene. In DNA form, the CDR3 reads TGTGCCAGCACGACAGGGGTGGCCTATGGCTACACCTTC. This gives the protein CASTTGVAYGYTF.

This clone was seen a handful of times. The chain is built from TRBV6-5 and TRBJ2-5; 8 nucleotides match TRBD1. Losses at the gene ends were 8 bases for V and 4 bases for J; bases not matched to a gene: 6. This CDR3 is built from 13 residues. Germline CDR1 MNHEY, CDR2 SVGAGI. The CDR3 loop is CASRDRGRETQYF. Here the CDR3 DNA reads TGTGCCAGCCGTGACAGGGGCCGAGAGACCCAGTACTTC.